These T cell receptor beta chains were read from a single sample in a study of T cell changes during pregnancy in multiple sclerosis. Method: immunoSEQ multiplex PCR; TCRdb's copy keeps in-frame clones and lacks some. The sample includes roughly 42,000 clones, approximately 91% seen only once; the top ten take approximately 0.73%. Sequencing was performed on CD4+ T cells from peripheral blood mononuclear cells, taken before pregnancy. These receptor sequences come from a female donor with multiple sclerosis, enrolled in a pregnancy study. Both conserved end residues are part of each CDR3. A D gene is named only where the DNA matches it firmly. Expanded clones get a size class; other rows say once, few or many, or leave the size out.

CDR3aa,CDR3nt,len,v_gene,j_gene,abundance,d_gene
CASSLDQGRWYTEAFF,TGTGCCAGCAGCTTGGATCAGGGCAGGTGGTACACTGAAGCTTTCTTT,16,TRBV5-6,TRBJ1-1,.,.
CASSLETGDEKLFF,TGTGCCAGCAGCTTAGAGACCGGGGATGAAAAACTGTTTTTT,14,TRBV11-2,TRBJ1-4,few,.
CASSLRGGASSYEQYF,TGTGCCAGCAGCTTAAGGGGGGGCGCCAGCTCCTACGAGCAGTACTTC,16,TRBV7-2,TRBJ2-7,.,.
CASSDSDRGNTGELFF,TGTGCCAGCAGTGACTCGGACAGGGGGAACACCGGGGAGCTGTTTTTT,16,TRBV6-4,TRBJ2-2,.,TRBD1
CASSQETGNTGELFF,TGCGCCAGCAGCCAAGAAACGGGGAACACCGGGGAGCTGTTTTTT,15,TRBV4-3,TRBJ2-2,.,.
CASSQDGTLHQPQHF,TGTGCCAGCAGCCAAGATGGGACACTCCATCAGCCCCAGCATTTT,15,TRBV4-2,TRBJ1-5,.,.
CASSEDPLAGVPTDTQYF,TGTGCCAGCAGTGAGGACCCACTAGCGGGGGTCCCCACAGATACGCAGTATTTT,18,TRBV6-1,TRBJ2-3,.,TRBD2
CASSQDPDRVGGYTF,TGTGCCAGCAGCCAAGACCCCGACAGGGTGGGTGGCTACACCTTC,15,TRBV4-2,TRBJ1-2,.,TRBD1
CAIGDQTGNSPLHF,TGTGCCATCGGAGATCAAACAGGGAATTCACCCCTCCACTTT,14,TRBV10-3,TRBJ1-6,.,.
CASSFGPGSNQPQHF,.,15,TRBV5-5,TRBJ1-5,once,.
CASSLAQGGYTF,TGTGCCAGCAGCTTAGCTCAGGGAGGCTACACCTTC,12,TRBV7-2,TRBJ1-2,.,.
CASSVAPGQSYEQYF,TGTGCCAGCAGCGTAGCTCCGGGACAGTCCTACGAGCAGTACTTC,15,TRBV9,TRBJ2-7,once,TRBD1
CASSHRMGEDEQFF,TGTGCCAGCAGCCACCGGATGGGTGAGGATGAGCAGTTCTTC,14,TRBV5-4,TRBJ2-1,.,.
CASSIEGGNQPQHF,TGTGCCAGTAGTATAGAAGGGGGCAATCAGCCCCAGCATTTT,14,TRBV19,TRBJ1-5,.,.
CASLDRFPYEQYF,TGTGCCAGCCTAGACAGGTTCCCCTACGAGCAGTACTTC,13,TRBV7-9,TRBJ2-7,.,.
CASSVQGIRLHF,TGTGCCAGCAGTGTCCAGGGTATACGCCTCCACTTT,12,TRBV2,TRBJ1-6,.,.
CASSIDRGIGEQYF,TGTGCCAGTAGTATCGACAGGGGTATAGGCGAGCAGTACTTC,14,TRBV19,TRBJ2-7,once,TRBD1
CAWCSPPIAFF,TGTGCCTGGTGTAGTCCCCCGATCGCTTTCTTT,11,TRBV30,TRBJ1-1,.,.
CASSLPYRDPSSGNTIYF,TGTGCCAGCAGCCTCCCTTACAGGGACCCGAGCTCTGGAAACACCATATATTTT,18,TRBV14,TRBJ1-3,.,.
CASSLTSGGYNEQFF,TGCGCCAGCAGCCTAACTAGCGGGGGATACAATGAGCAGTTCTTC,15,TRBV4-3,TRBJ2-1,few,TRBD2
CASSPLAGPSTDTQYF,TGTGCCAGCTCACCACTTGCGGGACCTAGCACAGATACGCAGTATTTT,16,TRBV18,TRBJ2-3,.,.
CASSLGGLTTYEQYF,TGTGCCAGCAGCTTAGGGGGACTCACCACCTACGAGCAGTACTTC,15,TRBV11-3,TRBJ2-7,.,.
CASSSSTSGWNEQFF,TGTGCCAGCAGCTCGTCCACTAGCGGCTGGAATGAGCAGTTCTTC,15,TRBV7-2,TRBJ2-1,.,TRBD2
CASSWSGANYGYTF,TGTGCCAGCAGTTGGTCCGGGGCTAACTATGGCTACACCTTC,14,TRBV27,TRBJ1-2,.,.
CASSEQGLTYEQYF,TGTGCCAGCAGTGAACAGGGGCTTACCTACGAGCAGTACTTC,14,TRBV2,TRBJ2-7,once,.
CASSLPGGFGLDEQFF,TGTGCCAGCAGTCTTCCGGGGGGTTTCGGTTTGGATGAGCAGTTCTTC,16,TRBV6-6,TRBJ2-1,.,TRBD2
CASSVDSGGNQETQYF,TGTGCCAGCAGCGTAGATAGCGGGGGGAACCAAGAGACCCAGTACTTC,16,TRBV9,TRBJ2-5,.,TRBD2
CASSLGVSGYGYTF,TGTGCCAGCAGCTTAGGAGTGAGTGGCTATGGCTACACCTTC,14,TRBV7-2,TRBJ1-2,.,.
CASSLYRGGSYNSPLHF,TGTGCCAGCAGCTTATATCGCGGGGGTTCCTATAATTCACCCCTCCACTTT,17,TRBV7-3,TRBJ1-6,.,.
CARSLAKFTGGNEQFF,TGTGCCAGAAGCTTGGCTAAGTTTACAGGGGGCAATGAGCAGTTCTTC,16,TRBV5-3,TRBJ2-1,.,TRBD1
CASSLGTGEQETQYF,TGCGCCAGCAGCCTCGGGACAGGAGAACAAGAGACCCAGTACTTC,15,TRBV4-3,TRBJ2-5,.,TRBD1
CASSLAGFTDTQYF,TGCGCCAGCAGCTTGGCCGGGTTCACAGATACGCAGTATTTT,14,TRBV5-1,TRBJ2-3,once,.
CASSQRRGRDTEAFF,TGTGCCAGCAGCCAGAGGAGGGGGCGCGACACTGAAGCTTTCTTT,15,TRBV9,TRBJ1-1,.,TRBD1
CASSLLDSNYGYTF,TGTGCCAGCAGCTTACTCGACAGTAACTATGGCTACACCTTC,14,TRBV7-8,TRBJ1-2,.,.
CASSDVRDTDTQYF,TGCGCCAGCAGTGATGTGCGAGACACAGATACGCAGTATTTT,14,TRBV10-1,TRBJ2-3,.,.
CASSLGLRSGNTIYF,TGTGCCAGCAGTTTAGGACTCCGCTCTGGAAACACCATATATTTT,15,TRBV7-2,TRBJ1-3,.,.
CAISEGGTSTDTQYF,TGTGCCATCAGTGAGGGAGGGACTAGCACAGATACGCAGTATTTT,15,TRBV10-3,TRBJ2-3,once,.
CASSTPGLGGNTGELFF,TGTGCCAGTAGTACCCCCGGGTTAGGCGGGAACACCGGGGAGCTGTTTTTT,17,TRBV19,TRBJ2-2,.,.
CAIRGPGQSSYEQYF,TGTGCCATCAGAGGACCGGGACAGAGCTCCTACGAGCAGTACTTC,15,TRBV10-3,TRBJ2-7,.,TRBD1
CASSSSPSAGNTEAFF,TGTGCCAGCTCATCCTCCCCCAGCGCCGGTAACACTGAAGCTTTCTTT,16,TRBV18,TRBJ1-1,many,.
CASSPQVNTEAFF,TGCGCCAGCAGCCCACAGGTGAACACTGAAGCTTTCTTT,13,TRBV4-3,TRBJ1-1,.,.
CASGLVREQFF,TGTGCTAGTGGTTTGGTACGGGAGCAGTTCTTC,11,TRBV12-5,TRBJ2-1,.,.
CASRHGAHYGYTF,TGTGCCAGCCGACATGGGGCCCACTATGGCTACACCTTC,13,TRBV6-4,TRBJ1-2,.,.
CAIRAGGPMYEQYF,TGTGCCATCAGGGCGGGGGGGCCTATGTACGAGCAGTACTTC,14,TRBV10-3,TRBJ2-7,.,TRBD2
CASRRTGGNEKLFF,TGTGCCAGCAGGCGGACAGGCGGAAATGAAAAACTGTTTTTT,14,TRBV6-5,TRBJ1-4,.,TRBD1
CASSSGQGHGYTF,TGTGCCAGCAGCTCGGGACAGGGTCATGGCTACACCTTC,13,TRBV7-3,TRBJ1-2,once,TRBD1